This T cell receptor beta chain emerged from a study of blood T cell repertoires in COVID-19. Study context: Material from acute and convalescent COVID-19 was sourced from the United States, Italy and Spain. T cells, B-cell-depleted T cells, or PBMCs provided the cDNA or gDNA that served as material.

The authors' processing: Reference gene primers were amplified, and this amplification served to estimate nucleated cell counts. Using immunoSEQ multiplex PCR, the repertoire was profiled, and TCRdb retains in-frame clones only, with some absent. V and J calls and clone size come straight from that table; D and trimming were deduced from the DNA. This table holds about 200,000 clones, approximately 82% found once. This CDR3 comprises 17 residues. Germline V gene sequence: CDR1 LGHDT, CDR2 YNNKEL (reference sequence). Trimming shortened V by 1 base and J by 0 bases, and 12 bases separated the two germline ends.

The sample comprised peripheral blood. This clonotype was obtained from a human donor in a cohort sampled during active COVID-19. The rearrangement joins TRBV3-1 (or the pseudogene TRBV3-2) to TRBJ1-4; D not resolved. CDR3 nucleotides: TGTGCCAGCAGCCAAGCGAGTCGGCGGGCAACTAATGAAAAACTGTTTTTT. This sequence encodes CASSQASRRATNEKLFF.